This T cell receptor (beta chain) was found in a study of T cell responses to AZD1222 COVID-19 vaccine. Germline CDR1 is SGHTA and CDR2 is FQGNSA. The CDR3 loop spans 13 amino acids. V trimming: 1 base; J trimming: 5 bases; junction bases outside the gene matches: 0. TCRdb's copy holds only in-frame clones and misses some; the assay was immunoSEQ multiplex PCR. The repertoire includes about 130,000 clones, about 85% of them detected once, and 3.5% to 5% sits in the top ten. The V gene is TRBV7-2, the J gene TRBJ2-5, with 8 bases fitting TRBD2. The specimen comprised peripheral blood, sampled 28 days after the second AZD1222 dose. This clonotype was sampled from an adult who received the AZD1222 COVID-19 vaccine. The CDR3 sequence is CASSLGLAETQYF. CDR3 sequence (DNA): TGTGCCAGCAGCTTAGGACTAGCGGAGACCCAGTACTTC.